These T cell receptor beta chains were read from a single sample in a study of cytomegalovirus exposure and HLA in healthy donors. Produced via immunoSEQ multiplex PCR; TCRdb's table is partial and in-frame only. The sample lists 150,000 to 200,000 clones, about 75% occurring once. The sample was PBMCs. All receptors derive from a female donor in good health and CMV-seronegative. Both conserved end residues are trimmed from each CDR3.

ASSLEAQGLPYEQY TRBV11-3
ATSRARGGGVDEQY TRBV15
ASSGRQSPKEKLF TRBV5-5
ASSQEGSGGGYGYT TRBV4-1
ASSQEGLAGAGEQF TRBV4-1
ASSEGSRGGIYGYT TRBV25-1
ASSLEASVEQF TRBV7-8
ASFPGQATFSYNEQF TRBV19
ASSPTSVNTDTQY TRBV5-1
ASSYSPGSYEQY TRBV6-5
ASRYIAGGPYEQY TRBV7-2
ASSRVGDTEAF TRBV14
SGTEQGAKDTQY TRBV29-1
ASSGLGLANDEQF TRBV9
ASSYSSGPEDYGYT TRBV6-5
ASSIGDTNTQY TRBV19
ASSPFSSGYT TRBV5-1
ASSPPGTLNNEQF TRBV5-1
ASSLLYRENTEAF TRBV5-1
ASSSLPGEGNQPQH TRBV7-6
ASSKTRLPETQY TRBV7-6
ASSLGVDSNQPQH TRBV4-1
ASSLAASGGFTDTQY TRBV7-8
ASSLTRINEQF TRBV7-7
ASSEDRGDYEQY TRBV2
ASSLVLSGGDYEQY TRBV7-8
SVEDGVGRLGAF TRBV29-1
ASSPSGQSYGYT TRBV4-2
ASSLGGSSGAF TRBV5-8
ASSPAGRMGTEAF TRBV7-9
ARSFAGGSEQY TRBV5-3
ASSSLSRTFSGNTIY TRBV27
AWKTGTGDTGELF TRBV30
ASSMNYRKGDTGELF TRBV19
ASFGQANTGELF TRBV6-6
ASSFRRAEQY TRBV13
ASSVDRGTEAF TRBV5-8
ASRLTGSEKLF TRBV6-5
AISERRGGRIGNTIY TRBV10-3
AWTVEAGGHGYT TRBV30
AWNQVTYEQY TRBV30
AWHPGTLRNQPQH TRBV30
AISESDRDPMTQY TRBV10-3
ASSDKAGDDEQY TRBV2
ASSLEPGADQPQH TRBV5-4